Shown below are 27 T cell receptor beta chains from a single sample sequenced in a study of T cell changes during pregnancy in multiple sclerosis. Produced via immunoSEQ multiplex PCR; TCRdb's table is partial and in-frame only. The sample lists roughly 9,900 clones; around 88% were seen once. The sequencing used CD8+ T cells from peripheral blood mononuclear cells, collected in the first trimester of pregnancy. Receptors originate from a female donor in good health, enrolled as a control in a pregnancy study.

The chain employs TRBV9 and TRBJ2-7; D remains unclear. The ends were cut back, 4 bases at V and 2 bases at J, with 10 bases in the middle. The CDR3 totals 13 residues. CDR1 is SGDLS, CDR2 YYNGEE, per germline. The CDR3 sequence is CASSPGWAYEQYF. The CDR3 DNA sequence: TGTGCCAGCAGCCCGGGTTGGGCCTACGAGCAGTACTTC.

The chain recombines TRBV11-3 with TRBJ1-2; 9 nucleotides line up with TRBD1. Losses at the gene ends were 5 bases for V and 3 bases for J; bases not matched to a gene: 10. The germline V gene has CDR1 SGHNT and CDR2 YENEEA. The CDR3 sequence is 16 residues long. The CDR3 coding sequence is TGTGCCAGCAGCCCCGACCTTCGGACAGGGGACTATGGCTACACCTTC. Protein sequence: CASSPDLRTGDYGYTF.

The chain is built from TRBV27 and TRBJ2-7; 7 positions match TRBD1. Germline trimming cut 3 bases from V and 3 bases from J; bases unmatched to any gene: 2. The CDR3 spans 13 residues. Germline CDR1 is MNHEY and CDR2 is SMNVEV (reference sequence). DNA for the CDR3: TGTGCCAGCAGTTTGGGACAGAACTACGAGCAGTACTTC. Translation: CASSLGQNYEQYF.

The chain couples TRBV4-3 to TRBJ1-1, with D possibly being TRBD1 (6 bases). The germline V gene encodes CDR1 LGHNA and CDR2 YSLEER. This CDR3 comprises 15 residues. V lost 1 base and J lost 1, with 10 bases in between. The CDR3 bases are TGCGCCAGCAGCCAAGTCACGGGACAGAACACTGAAGCTTTCTTT. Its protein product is CASSQVTGQNTEAFF.

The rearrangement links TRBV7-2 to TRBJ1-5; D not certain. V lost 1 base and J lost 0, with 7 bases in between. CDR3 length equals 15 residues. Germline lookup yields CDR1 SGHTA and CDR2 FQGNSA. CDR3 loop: CASSLGEVSNQPQHF. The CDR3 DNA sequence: TGTGCCAGCAGCTTAGGGGAGGTTAGCAATCAGCCCCAGCATTTT.

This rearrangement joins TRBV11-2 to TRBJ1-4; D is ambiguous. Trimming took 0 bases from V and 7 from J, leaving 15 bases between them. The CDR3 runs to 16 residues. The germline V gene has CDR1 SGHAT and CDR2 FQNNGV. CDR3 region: CASSLDGGARGEKLFF. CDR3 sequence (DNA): TGTGCCAGCAGCTTAGACGGAGGAGCGCGAGGTGAAAAACTGTTTTTT.

The CDR3 protein is CASSLEGDRGQYGYTF. DNA for the CDR3: TGTGCCAGCAGCTTAGAAGGGGACAGGGGGCAATATGGCTACACCTTC. The rearrangement uses TRBV13 and TRBJ1-2, with 12 bases fitting TRBD1. The V and J ends lost 1 base and 5 bases, in that order; junction bases with no gene match: 5. CDR3 length: 16 amino acids. Germline loops: CDR1 PRHDT, CDR2 FYEKMQ (reference sequence). Variable domain in full (rest from reference TRBV13 and TRBJ1-2): AAGVIQSPRHLIKEKRETATLKCYPIPRHDTVYWYQQGPGQDPQFLISFYEKMQSDKGSIPDRFSAQQFSDYHSELNMSSLELGDSALYFCASSLEGDRGQYGYTFGSGTRLTVV.

CDR3 amino acids: CASSMRVTGANVLTF. The DNA of the CDR3 is TGTGCCAGTAGTATGCGGGTCACTGGGGCCAACGTCCTGACTTTC. V and J are TRBV19 and TRBJ2-6; the D gene is possibly TRBD2 (5 bases). CDR1 and CDR2 from the germline V gene are LNHDA and SQIVND (reference sequence). CDR3 length: 15 amino acids. With 3 bases removed from V and 2 bases from J, the gap between germline ends came to 8 bases.

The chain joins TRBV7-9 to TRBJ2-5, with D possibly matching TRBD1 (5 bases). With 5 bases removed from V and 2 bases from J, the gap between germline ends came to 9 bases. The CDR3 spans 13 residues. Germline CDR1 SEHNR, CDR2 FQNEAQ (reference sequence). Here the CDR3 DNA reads TGTGCCAGCAGCCCCGCAGGGCAAGAGACCCAGTACTTC. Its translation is CASSPAGQETQYF.

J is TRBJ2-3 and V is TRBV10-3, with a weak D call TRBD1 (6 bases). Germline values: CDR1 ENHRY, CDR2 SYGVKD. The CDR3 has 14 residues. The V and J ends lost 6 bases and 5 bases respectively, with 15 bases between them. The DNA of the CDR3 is TGTGCCATCAGCCCGACAGGATTTGAAGATACGCAGTATTTT. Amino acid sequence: CAISPTGFEDTQYF.

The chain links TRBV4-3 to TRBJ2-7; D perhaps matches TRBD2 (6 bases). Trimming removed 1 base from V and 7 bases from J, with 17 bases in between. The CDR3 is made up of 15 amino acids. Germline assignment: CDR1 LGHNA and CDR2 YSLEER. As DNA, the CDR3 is TGCGCCAGCAGCCAAGCCTCCTTGGGGGGATGGGAGCAGTACTTC. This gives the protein CASSQASLGGWEQYF.

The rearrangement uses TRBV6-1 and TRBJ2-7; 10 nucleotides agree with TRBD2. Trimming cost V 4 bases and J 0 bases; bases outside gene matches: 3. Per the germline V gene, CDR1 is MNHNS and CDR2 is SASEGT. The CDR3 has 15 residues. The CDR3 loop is CASSGLAGSSYEQYF. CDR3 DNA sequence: TGTGCCAGCAGTGGACTAGCGGGCAGCTCCTACGAGCAGTACTTC.

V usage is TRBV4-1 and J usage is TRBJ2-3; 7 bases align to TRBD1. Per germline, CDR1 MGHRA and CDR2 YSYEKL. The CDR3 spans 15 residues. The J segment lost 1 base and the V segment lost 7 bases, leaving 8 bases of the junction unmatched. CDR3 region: CASTLGTAGTDTQYF. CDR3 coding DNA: TGCGCCAGCACCCTCGGGACAGCCGGCACAGATACGCAGTATTTT.

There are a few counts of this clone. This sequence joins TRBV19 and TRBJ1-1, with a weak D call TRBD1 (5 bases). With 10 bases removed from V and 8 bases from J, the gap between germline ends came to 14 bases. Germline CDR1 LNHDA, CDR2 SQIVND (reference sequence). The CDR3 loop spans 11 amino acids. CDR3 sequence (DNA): TGTGCCACCCGGGGAGGGGCCGAAGCTTTCTTT. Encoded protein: CATRGGAEAFF.

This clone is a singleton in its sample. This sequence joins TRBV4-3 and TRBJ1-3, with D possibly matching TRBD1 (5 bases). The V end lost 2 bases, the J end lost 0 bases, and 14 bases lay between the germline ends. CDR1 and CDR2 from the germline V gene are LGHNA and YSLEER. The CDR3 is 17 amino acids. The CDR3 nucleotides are TGCGCCAGCAGCCAAACGGACGGCAGGGTCTCTGGAAACACCATATATTTT. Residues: CASSQTDGRVSGNTIYF.

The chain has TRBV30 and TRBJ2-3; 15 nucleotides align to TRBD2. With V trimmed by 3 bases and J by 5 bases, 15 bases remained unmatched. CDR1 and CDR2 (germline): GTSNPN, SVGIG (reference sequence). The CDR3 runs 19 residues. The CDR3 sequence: CAWSFIGTSGGRVGDTQYF. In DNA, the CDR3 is TGTGCCTGGAGCTTCATAGGGACTAGCGGGGGGCGCGTAGGAGATACGCAGTATTTT. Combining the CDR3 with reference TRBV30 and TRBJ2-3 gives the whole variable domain SQTIHQWPATLVQPVGSPLSLECTVEGTSNPNLYWYRQAAGRGLQLLFYSVGIGQISSEVPQNLSASRPQDRQFILSSKKLLLSDSGFYLCAWSFIGTSGGRVGDTQYFGPGTRLTVL.

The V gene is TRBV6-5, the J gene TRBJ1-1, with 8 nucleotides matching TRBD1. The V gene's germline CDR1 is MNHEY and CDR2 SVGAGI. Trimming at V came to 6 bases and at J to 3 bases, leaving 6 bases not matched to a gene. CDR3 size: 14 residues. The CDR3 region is CASRKKQGDTEAFF. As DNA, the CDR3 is TGTGCCAGCAGGAAAAAACAGGGGGACACTGAAGCTTTCTTT.

CDR3: CASSQGTGDGYTF. The CDR3 coding sequence is TGCGCCAGCAGCCAAGGGACAGGGGATGGCTACACCTTC. The V call is TRBV4-3, the J call TRBJ1-2; 9 bases fit TRBD1. Germline CDR1 is LGHNA and CDR2 is YSLEER. After removal of 1 base from V and 6 bases from J, the junction contained 0 bases not matched to a gene. The CDR3 totals 13 residues.

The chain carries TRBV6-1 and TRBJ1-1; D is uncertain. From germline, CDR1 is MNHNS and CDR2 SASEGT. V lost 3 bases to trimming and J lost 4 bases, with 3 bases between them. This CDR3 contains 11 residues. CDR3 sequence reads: CASSDGTEAFF. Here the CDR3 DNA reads TGTGCCAGCAGTGACGGCACTGAAGCTTTCTTT.

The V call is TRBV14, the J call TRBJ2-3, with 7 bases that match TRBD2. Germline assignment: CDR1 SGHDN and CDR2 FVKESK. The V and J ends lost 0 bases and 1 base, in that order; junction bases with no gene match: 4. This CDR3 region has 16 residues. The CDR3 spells CASSQERGTRTDTQYF. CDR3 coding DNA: TGTGCCAGCAGCCAAGAGCGGGGGACCCGCACAGATACGCAGTATTTT.

This CDR3 reads CASSLKVPGLQETQYF. The CDR3 nucleotides are TGTGCCAGCAGCTTGAAGGTTCCAGGGTTACAAGAGACCCAGTACTTC. V is TRBV7-3 and J is TRBJ2-5, with TRBD1 as a possible D gene (5 bases). The ends were cut back, 3 bases at V and 2 bases at J, with 16 bases in the middle. Germline V lookup: CDR1 SGHTA, CDR2 FQGTGA. CDR3 length: 16 residues.

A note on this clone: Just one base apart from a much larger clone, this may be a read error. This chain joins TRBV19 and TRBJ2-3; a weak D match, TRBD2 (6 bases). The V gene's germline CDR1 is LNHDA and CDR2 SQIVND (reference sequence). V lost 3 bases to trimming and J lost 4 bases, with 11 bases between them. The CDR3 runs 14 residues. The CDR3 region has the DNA TGTGCCAGTAGTATGGGCGGGGAAGCAGATACGCAGTATTTT. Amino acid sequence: CASSMGGEADTQYF.

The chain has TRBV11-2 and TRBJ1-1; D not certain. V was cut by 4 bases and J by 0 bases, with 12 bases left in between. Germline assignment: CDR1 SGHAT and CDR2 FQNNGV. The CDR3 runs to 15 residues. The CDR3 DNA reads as TGTGCCAGCAGCTCAGTCGGAGGATTGAACACTGAAGCTTTCTTT. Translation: CASSSVGGLNTEAFF.

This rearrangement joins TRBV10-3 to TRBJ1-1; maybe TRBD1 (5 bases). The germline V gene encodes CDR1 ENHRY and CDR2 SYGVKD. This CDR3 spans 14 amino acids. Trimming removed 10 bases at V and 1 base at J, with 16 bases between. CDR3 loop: CASQPGPENTEAFF. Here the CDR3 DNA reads TGTGCCAGCCAACCAGGGCCGGAGAACACTGAAGCTTTCTTT.

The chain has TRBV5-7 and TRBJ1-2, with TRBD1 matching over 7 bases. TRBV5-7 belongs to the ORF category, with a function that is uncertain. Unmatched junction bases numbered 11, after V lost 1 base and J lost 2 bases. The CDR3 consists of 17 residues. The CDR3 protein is CASSLTGAAALNYGYTF. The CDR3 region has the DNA TGTGCCAGCAGCTTGACAGGGGCCGCTGCGTTAAACTATGGCTACACCTTC.

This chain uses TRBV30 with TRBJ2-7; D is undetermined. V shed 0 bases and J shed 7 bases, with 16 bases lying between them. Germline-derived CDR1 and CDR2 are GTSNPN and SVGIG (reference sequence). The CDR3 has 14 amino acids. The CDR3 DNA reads TGTGCCTGGAGTGTTGGTCGCCCATCGGAGGAGCAGTACTTC. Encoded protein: CAWSVGRPSEEQYF.

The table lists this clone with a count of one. CDR3 coding DNA: TGCGCCAGCAGCCAGGGGACAGTTGAAGAGACCCAGTACTTC. This codes for CASSQGTVEETQYF. V usage is TRBV4-1 and J usage is TRBJ2-5, with TRBD1 matching over 7 bases. The V and J ends lost 3 bases and 3 bases, in that order; junction bases with no gene match: 4. Germline V gene lookup returns CDR1 MGHRA and CDR2 YSYEKL. CDR3 length equals 14 residues.